The 20 T cell receptor beta chains given below trace back to one sample, sequenced in a study of Ad26.COV2.S vaccination and SARS-CoV-2 variants. Treatment described: over 15 received Ad26.COV2.S at low or high dose, single or two shots; 5 received placebo; per-sample allocation not given. Specimen acquisition occurred on day 63 following the initial vaccine or placebo injection. Measured with immunoSEQ multiplex PCR; TCRdb has only the in-frame clones, and not every one. The sample shows roughly 680,000 clones, around 92% of them seen only once. This material consisted of peripheral blood, taken in a trial of Ad26.COV2.S vaccine versus placebo. The receptors stem from a person between 18 and 65 years old who received the Ad26.COV2.S COVID-19 vaccine or a placebo.

This rearrangement joins TRBV10-1 to TRBJ2-1; no firm D call. Per the germline V gene, CDR1 is WNHNN and CDR2 is SYGVQD (reference sequence). V gave up 3 bases and J gave up 8 bases, with 8 bases separating them. The CDR3 has 12 residues. The CDR3 protein is CASSDNVDEQFF. The CDR3 nucleotides are TGCGCCAGCAGTGATAATGTGGATGAGCAGTTCTTC.

The rearrangement links TRBV13 to TRBJ2-1; 11 bases fit TRBD2. J was trimmed by 5 bases and V by 2 bases; bases with no gene match: 2. From germline, CDR1 is PRHDT and CDR2 FYEKMQ (reference sequence). This CDR3 contains 15 residues. Here the CDR3 DNA reads TGTGCCAGCAGCTTATCGGGACTAGCGGACAATGAGCAGTTCTTC. As protein: CASSLSGLADNEQFF. Based on the CDR3 plus reference TRBV13 and TRBJ2-1, the full variable domain is AAGVIQSPRHLIKEKRETATLKCYPIPRHDTVYWYQQGPGQDPQFLISFYEKMQSDKGSIPDRFSAQQFSDYHSELNMSSLELGDSALYFCASSLSGLADNEQFFGPGTRLTVL.

The chain carries TRBV30 and TRBJ2-3, with TRBD1 matching over 8 bases. Germline lookup yields CDR1 GTSNPN and CDR2 SVGIG (reference sequence). V trimming: 1 base; J trimming: 2 bases; junction bases outside the gene matches: 5. The CDR3 consists of 15 residues. The CDR3 bases are TGTGCCTGGAGTGCGGGGACAGGAGCCACAGATACGCAGTATTTT. Its translation is CAWSAGTGATDTQYF.

The rearrangement uses TRBV24-1 and TRBJ2-5, with 8 bases lining up with TRBD2. Per the germline V gene, CDR1 is KGHDR and CDR2 is SFDVKD. The V segment lost 2 bases and the J segment 5 bases; nucleotides outside the gene matches: 9. The CDR3 length is 16 residues. This CDR3 reads CATSDSMGREDETQYF. The CDR3 DNA follows: TGTGCCACCAGTGATTCCATGGGGCGGGAGGATGAGACCCAGTACTTC.

The chain is built from TRBV6-5 and TRBJ2-3, with D uncertain. V was shortened by 7 bases and J by 0 bases, with 8 bases between the two germline ends. From germline, CDR1 is MNHEY and CDR2 SVGAGI. The CDR3 is 13 residues long. Here the CDR3 reads CASTRGSTDTQYF. The CDR3 DNA reads as TGTGCCAGCACGCGTGGAAGCACAGATACGCAGTATTTT.

The rearrangement links TRBV7-2 to TRBJ1-4; the match to TRBD1 covers 8 bases. The trim removed 6 bases at V and 0 bases at J, leaving 3 bases unmatched. This CDR3 is built from 15 residues. The germline CDR1 and CDR2 sequences are SGHTA and FQGNSA. DNA of the CDR3: TGTGCCAGCAGTCCCAGGGGGCCAACTAATGAAAAACTGTTTTTT. This encodes CASSPRGPTNEKLFF.

The chain carries TRBV5-5 and TRBJ1-2, with 7 bases that match TRBD1. Unmatched junction bases numbered 12, after V lost 0 bases and J lost 7 bases. The CDR3 is made up of 16 amino acids. The germline V gene has CDR1 SGHKS and CDR2 YYEKEE (reference sequence). CDR3 nucleotide sequence: TGTGCCAGCAGCTTGGCCGAGACAGGGCAATTAAGTGGCTACACCTTC. Translation: CASSLAETGQLSGYTF.

This chain uses TRBV19 with TRBJ1-2; D is perhaps TRBD1 (5 bases). This CDR3 comprises 16 residues. With 1 base removed from V and 5 bases from J, the gap between germline ends came to 17 bases. Germline V CDR1 and CDR2: LNHDA, SQIVND (reference sequence). The CDR3 region is CASSIGSPQVFYGYTF. DNA for the CDR3: TGTGCCAGTAGTATAGGAAGCCCACAGGTCTTTTATGGCTACACCTTC. The full variable domain, in which reference TRBV19 and TRBJ1-2 provide the parts outside the CDR3, is DGGITQSPKYLFRKEGQNVTLSCEQNLNHDAMYWYRQDPGQGLRLIYYSQIVNDFQKGDIAEGYSVSREKKESFPLTVTSAQKNPTAFYLCASSIGSPQVFYGYTFGSGTRLTVV.

This chain connects TRBV27 to TRBJ2-5; D is perhaps TRBD2 (6 bases). V lost 5 bases to trimming and J lost 3 bases, with 13 bases between them. CDR1 MNHEY and CDR2 SMNVEV come from the germline V gene (reference sequence). The CDR3 is 14 residues long. Written as DNA, the CDR3 is TGTGCCAGCAGTAGGAAGGGACTCGAAGAGACCCAGTACTTC. Amino acid sequence: CASSRKGLEETQYF.

The sample holds one count of this clone. This chain links TRBV7-9 with TRBJ1-1; D is undetermined. Germline V gene lookup returns CDR1 SEHNR and CDR2 FQNEAQ (reference sequence). The CDR3 loop spans 13 amino acids. Trimming removed 5 bases at V and 4 bases at J, with 11 bases between. The CDR3: CASSPREFTEAFF. The CDR3 coding sequence is TGTGCCAGCAGCCCTCGGGAGTTCACTGAAGCTTTCTTT.

The chain joins TRBV6-2 or TRBV6-3 to TRBJ2-1; 8 bases fit TRBD1. The V gene's germline CDR1 is MNHEY and CDR2 SVGEGT. The CDR3 totals 13 residues. V trimming: 2 bases; J trimming: 10 bases; junction bases outside the gene matches: 4. The CDR3 DNA reads as TGTGCCAGCAGTTACGGGACAGGCGGAGAGCAGTTCTTC. It encodes CASSYGTGGEQFF.

The genes are TRBV19 and TRBJ1-5, with 10 nucleotides matching TRBD1. Trimming cost V 6 bases and J 2 bases; bases outside gene matches: 10. Per germline, CDR1 LNHDA and CDR2 SQIVND (reference sequence). CDR3 size: 17 residues. The CDR3 reads CASSPGQGQRGNQPQHF. Written as DNA, the CDR3 is TGTGCCAGTAGCCCGGGACAGGGGCAAAGGGGCAATCAGCCCCAGCATTTT. Filled out from reference TRBV19 and TRBJ1-5, the complete variable domain reads DGGITQSPKYLFRKEGQNVTLSCEQNLNHDAMYWYRQDPGQGLRLIYYSQIVNDFQKGDIAEGYSVSREKKESFPLTVTSAQKNPTAFYLCASSPGQGQRGNQPQHFGDGTRLSIL.

Points on this clone: This specimen includes other DNA sequences encoding the same CDR3. This chain connects TRBV15 to TRBJ2-3; maybe TRBD2 (6 bases). Trimming removed 0 bases at V and 2 bases at J, with 9 bases between. CDR3 length: 15 residues. The germline V gene encodes CDR1 LNHNV and CDR2 YYDKDF (reference sequence). In DNA form, the CDR3 reads TGTGCCACCAGCAGAGATCGGGGGAACACAGATACGCAGTATTTT. Translated, it gives CATSRDRGNTDTQYF.

The chain combines TRBV19 with TRBJ1-5; 7 bases fit TRBD1. This CDR3 has 17 amino acids. Germline V gene sequence: CDR1 LNHDA, CDR2 SQIVND (reference sequence). J was trimmed by 0 bases and V by 5 bases; bases with no gene match: 10. The CDR3 loop reads CASSGGGQTNSNQPQHF. The CDR3 nucleotides read TGTGCCAGTAGTGGGGGGGGACAGACAAATAGCAATCAGCCCCAGCATTTT.

There are a few counts of this clone. V and J are TRBV12-3 or TRBV12-4 and TRBJ1-1; D possibly corresponds to TRBD1 (5 bases). The CDR3 covers 11 residues. V dropped 5 bases and J dropped 8 bases, with 9 bases sitting between them. The CDR3 bases are TGTGCCAGCAGTGCGCAGGGAGAAGCTTTCTTT. Translation: CASSAQGEAFF.

Concerning this clone itself: Other DNA sequences of this sample code for an identical CDR3. The chain employs TRBV6-5 and TRBJ2-1, with D possibly being TRBD2 (6 bases). The CDR3 has 15 amino acids. The V and J ends lost 2 bases and 0 bases respectively, with 8 bases between them. Looked up from germline, CDR1 is MNHEY and CDR2 is SVGAGI. Here the CDR3 reads CASSYGRGSYNEQFF. CDR3 nucleotides: TGTGCCAGCAGTTACGGGCGGGGCTCCTACAATGAGCAGTTCTTC.

The chain uses TRBV11-2 and TRBJ2-7; D might be TRBD1 (5 bases). The V end lost 2 bases, the J end lost 4 bases, and 9 bases lay between the germline ends. Germline V gene data show CDR1 as SGHAT and CDR2 as FQNNGV. This CDR3 comprises 13 residues. The CDR3 nucleotides are TGTGCCAGCAGCTTATCAGGGAATTACGAGCAGTACTTC. Protein: CASSLSGNYEQYF.

This clone was observed a handful of times. The chain employs TRBV7-2 and TRBJ1-3; possible D gene TRBD1, 6 bases. This CDR3 spans 15 amino acids. Trimming pared 4 bases from V and 2 bases from J, leaving 12 bases between. Germline CDR1 reads SGHTA; CDR2 reads FQGNSA. In DNA, the CDR3 is TGTGCCAGCAGCTCCTACAGGGAAACTGGAAACACCATATATTTT. Translating gives CASSSYRETGNTIYF.

The genes are TRBV10-2 and TRBJ2-3; D might be TRBD2 (5 bases). Germline-derived CDR1 and CDR2 are WSHSY and SAAADI. There are 18 residues in the CDR3. Trimming removed 0 bases at V and 0 bases at J, with 16 bases between. The CDR3 DNA is TGCGCCAGCAGTGAGTCGGTGGTACTAGAATGGAGCACAGATACGCAGTATTTT. Amino acids: CASSESVVLEWSTDTQYF.

V is TRBV19 and J is TRBJ2-7; D ambiguous. Germline V CDR1 and CDR2: LNHDA, SQIVND (reference sequence). The CDR3 is made up of 14 amino acids. Trimming cost V 4 bases and J 4 bases, with 14 bases left between them. CDR3 coding DNA: TGTGCCAGTAGTACCGGGCCTCCCCAGTACGAGCAGTACTTC. Amino acid sequence: CASSTGPPQYEQYF.